The entry that follows covers one T cell receptor beta chain sequence. This specimen comes from a study of blood T cell repertoires in COVID-19. As for the study in general: Some COVID-19 samples were acute and others convalescent; all came from the United States, Italy and Spain.

In the original processing: Amplification of reference gene primers provided the estimated nucleated cell counts. Profiled with immunoSEQ multiplex PCR; TCRdb holds only in-frame clones, not every one. That table is the source of V, J and clone size, and D and trimming were worked out from the DNA. The sample shows hundreds of thousands of clones, about four fifths of them seen only once. Per the germline V gene, CDR1 is LGHDT and CDR2 is YNNKEL (reference sequence). This CDR3 is 16 amino acids long. Trimming at V came to 0 bases and at J to 4 bases, leaving 6 bases not matched to a gene. This receptor was identified in a woman older than 75 with acute or convalescent COVID-19. Material: peripheral blood. The rearrangement uses TRBV3-1 (or the pseudogene TRBV3-2) and TRBJ2-3, with 8 bases matching TRBD1. The CDR3 protein is CASSQDLTGVSDTQYF. Here the CDR3 DNA reads TGTGCCAGCAGCCAAGATTTGACAGGGGTATCAGATACGCAGTATTTT.